This T cell receptor (beta chain) originates from a study of neurological immune-mediated disorders. This clonotype was observed at least ten times. Trimming removed 4 bases at V and 4 bases at J, with 14 bases between. Germline CDR1 is SQVTM and CDR2 is ANQGSEA. The CDR3 contains 13 residues. TCRdb called the 5' RACE reads again in MiXCR, with one record for every CDR3 protein. The data show about 21,000 distinct CDR3 sequences, 5% to 7% seen once. V gene TRBV29-1 combines with J gene TRBJ2-7; tentative D call: TRBD2 (7 bases). This clonotype was sampled from a man younger than 35 in good health. The sample consisted of CD8+ T cells from blood. CDR3 DNA: TGCAGCGTTGGTAGGGGGGGCTCGTACGAGCAGTACTTC. This encodes CSVGRGGSYEQYF.